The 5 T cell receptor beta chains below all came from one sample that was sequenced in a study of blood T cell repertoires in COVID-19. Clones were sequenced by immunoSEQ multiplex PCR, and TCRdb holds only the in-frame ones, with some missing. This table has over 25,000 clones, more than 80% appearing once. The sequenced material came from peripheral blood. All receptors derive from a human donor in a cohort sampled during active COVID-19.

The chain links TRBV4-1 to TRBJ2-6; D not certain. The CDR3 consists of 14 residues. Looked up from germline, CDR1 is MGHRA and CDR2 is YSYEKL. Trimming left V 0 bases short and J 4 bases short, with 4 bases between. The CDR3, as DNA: TGCGCCAGCAGCCAAGAGGAGGGGGCCAACGTCCTGACTTTC. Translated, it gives CASSQEEGANVLTF.

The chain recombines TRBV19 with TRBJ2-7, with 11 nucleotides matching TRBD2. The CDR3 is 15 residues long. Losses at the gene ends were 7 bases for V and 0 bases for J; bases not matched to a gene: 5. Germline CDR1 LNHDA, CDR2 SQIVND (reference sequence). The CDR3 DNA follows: TGTGCCAGTAATCCTACTAGCGGGAGCTCCTACGAGCAGTACTTC. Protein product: CASNPTSGSSYEQYF.

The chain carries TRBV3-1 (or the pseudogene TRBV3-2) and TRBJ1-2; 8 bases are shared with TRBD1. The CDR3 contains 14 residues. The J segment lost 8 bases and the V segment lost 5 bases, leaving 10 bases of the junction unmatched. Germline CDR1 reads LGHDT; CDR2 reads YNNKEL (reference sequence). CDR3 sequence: CASSLPGTGGGYTF. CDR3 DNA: TGTGCCAGCAGCTTACCCGGGACAGGCGGGGGCTACACCTTC.

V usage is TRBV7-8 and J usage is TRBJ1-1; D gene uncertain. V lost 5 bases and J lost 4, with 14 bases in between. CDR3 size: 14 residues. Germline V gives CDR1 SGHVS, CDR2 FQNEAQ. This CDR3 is CASSPDPTGTEAFF. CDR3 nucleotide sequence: TGTGCCAGCAGCCCAGACCCAACGGGCACTGAAGCTTTCTTT.

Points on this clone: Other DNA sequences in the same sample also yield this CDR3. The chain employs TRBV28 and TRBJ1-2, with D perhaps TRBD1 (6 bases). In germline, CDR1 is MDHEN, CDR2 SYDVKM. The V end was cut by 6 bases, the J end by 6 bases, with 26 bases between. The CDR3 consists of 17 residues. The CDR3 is CASSERLPGGGGNGYTF. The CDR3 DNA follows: TGTGCCAGCAGCGAACGCCTCCCCGGGGGCGGGGGGAATGGCTACACCTTC.